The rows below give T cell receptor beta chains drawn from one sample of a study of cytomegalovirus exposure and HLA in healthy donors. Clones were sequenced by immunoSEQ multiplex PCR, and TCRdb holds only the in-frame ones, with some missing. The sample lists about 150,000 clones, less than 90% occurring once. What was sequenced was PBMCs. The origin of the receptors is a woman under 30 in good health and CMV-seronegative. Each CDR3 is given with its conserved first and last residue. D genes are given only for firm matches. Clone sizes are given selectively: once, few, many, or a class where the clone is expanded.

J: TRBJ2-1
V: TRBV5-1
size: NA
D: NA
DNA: TGCGCCAGCAGCTTGGACAGAGGGAATGAGCAGTTCTTC
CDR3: CASSLDRGNEQFF

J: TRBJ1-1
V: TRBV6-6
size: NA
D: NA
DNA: TGTGCCGGGTCACGTGCGGGGAGTGAGACTGAAGCTTTCTTT
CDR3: CAGSRAGSETEAFF

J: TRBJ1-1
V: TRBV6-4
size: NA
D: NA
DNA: TGTGCCAGCAGTCGCGCGCTGGACACTGAAGCTTTCTTT
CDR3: CASSRALDTEAFF

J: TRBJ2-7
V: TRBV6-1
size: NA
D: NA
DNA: TGTGCCAGCAGTGACCGAGGGTCTTACTTC
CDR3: CASSDRGSYF

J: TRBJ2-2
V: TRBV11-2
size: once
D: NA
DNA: TGTGCCAGCAGCTCCGGTAGAAACACCGGGGAGCTGTTTTTT
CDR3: CASSSGRNTGELFF

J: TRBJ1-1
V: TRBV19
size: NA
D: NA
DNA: TGTGCCAGTAGTGCCCGAGGGGGGAACACTGAAGCTTTCTTT
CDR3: CASSARGGNTEAFF

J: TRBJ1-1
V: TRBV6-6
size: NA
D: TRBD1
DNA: TGTGCCAGCAGTAGGACAGGGCGGAACACTGAAGCTTTCTTT
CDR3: CASSRTGRNTEAFF

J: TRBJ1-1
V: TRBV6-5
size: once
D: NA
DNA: TGTGGCCTTGCGCGTGGCACTGAAGCTTTCTTT
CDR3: CGLARGTEAFF

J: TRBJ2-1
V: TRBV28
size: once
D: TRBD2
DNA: TGTGCCAGCAGTTCGCTAGCGGGAGGTCACGGGGAGCAGTTCTTC
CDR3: CASSSLAGGHGEQFF

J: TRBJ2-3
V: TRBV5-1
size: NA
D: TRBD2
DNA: TGCGCCAGTCAGAGCGGGGGAACAGATACGCAGTATTTT
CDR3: CASQSGGTDTQYF

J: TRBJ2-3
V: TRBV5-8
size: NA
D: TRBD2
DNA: TGTGCCAGCAGTCAAAGCGGGACTAGCGGGAGGACGCAGTATTTT
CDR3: CASSQSGTSGRTQYF

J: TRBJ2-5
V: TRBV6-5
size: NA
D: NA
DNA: TGTGCCAGCAGTTACCAGGCAACTTCCCCCCAGTACTTC
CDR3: CASSYQATSPQYF

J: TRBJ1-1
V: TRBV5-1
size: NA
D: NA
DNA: TGCGCCAGCAGCTTACTAGGGTGGAACACTGAAGCTTTCTTT
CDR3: CASSLLGWNTEAFF

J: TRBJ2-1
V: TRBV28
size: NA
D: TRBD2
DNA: TGTGCCAGCAGTCTAATGGGGACTAGCGGGAGCGATGAGCAGTTCTTC
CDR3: CASSLMGTSGSDEQFF